This T cell receptor (beta chain) was sequenced for a study of blood T cells in healthy people across ages. Findings of the study overall: Per million T cells, TCR beta diversity dropped about linearly as age rose.

A second PCR, run for roughly 7 to 12 cycles, used a sample-barcoded 5' primer plus a J-beta primer mix. One entry per CDR3 protein results from TCRdb running MiXCR on the 5' RACE reads. The profile shows approximately 600,000 distinct CDR3 sequences, approximately 50% of them singletons. The J segment lost 9 bases and the V segment lost 5 bases, leaving 8 bases of the junction unmatched. Germline CDR1 SGHAT, CDR2 FQNNGV. CDR3 length: 14 residues. Regarding this clonotype: The antigen remains unidentified.

Peripheral blood, around 9.4 milliliters per donor, was collected. Per sample, no less than 6 micrograms of total RNA were extracted. The source material was blood. The clonotype originates from a man in his 60s in good health. This chain joins TRBV11-2 and TRBJ2-1; TRBD2 matches at 9 bases. DNA for the CDR3: TGTGCCAGCAGCCAAGAGGGTAGCGGGAGTGAGCAGTTCTTC. Translating gives CASSQEGSGSEQFF.